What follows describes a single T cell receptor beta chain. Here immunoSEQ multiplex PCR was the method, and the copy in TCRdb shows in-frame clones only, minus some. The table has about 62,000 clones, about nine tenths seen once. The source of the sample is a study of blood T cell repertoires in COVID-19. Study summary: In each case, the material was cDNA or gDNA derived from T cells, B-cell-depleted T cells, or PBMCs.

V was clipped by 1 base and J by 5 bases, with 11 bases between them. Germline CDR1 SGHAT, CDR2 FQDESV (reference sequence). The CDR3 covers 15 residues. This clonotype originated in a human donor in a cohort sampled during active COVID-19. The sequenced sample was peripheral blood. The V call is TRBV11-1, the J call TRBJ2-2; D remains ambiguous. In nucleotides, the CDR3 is TGTGCCAGCAGCTTAGAGGCCTCGAGGACCGGGGAGCTGTTTTTT. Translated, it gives CASSLEASRTGELFF.